Following are 16 T cell receptor beta chains from one sample sequenced in a study of blood T cell repertoires in COVID-19. TCRdb's copy holds only in-frame clones and misses some; the assay was immunoSEQ multiplex PCR. This sample has some 62,000 clones, with 80% to 90% found just once. Sequencing was done on a sample of peripheral blood. Receptor source: a woman between 55 and 75 years old with COVID-19, enrolled during active disease.

CDR3: CASSYSFRGREKLFF. The CDR3 coding sequence is TGTGCCAGCAGTTACTCCTTCCGGGGGAGGGAAAAACTGTTTTTT. The chain joins TRBV6-5 to TRBJ1-4, with D maybe TRBD1 (5 bases). With 0 bases removed from V and 8 bases from J, the gap between germline ends came to 13 bases. This CDR3 has 15 amino acids. Looked up from germline, CDR1 is MNHEY and CDR2 is SVGAGI.

V gene TRBV9 combines with J gene TRBJ2-7; the match to TRBD2 covers 7 bases. Losses at the gene ends were 3 bases for V and 6 bases for J; bases not matched to a gene: 6. Germline loops: CDR1 SGDLS, CDR2 YYNGEE. The CDR3 spans 13 residues. CDR3 nucleotides: TGTGCCAGCAGCGAGCCGGGAGGCTCCGAGCAGTACTTC. This codes for CASSEPGGSEQYF.

The V call is TRBV7-8, the J call TRBJ1-3; tentatively, D is TRBD1 (5 bases). This CDR3 region has 14 residues. The V gene lost 5 bases and the J gene lost 0 bases, with 8 bases spanning the gap. Germline-derived CDR1 and CDR2 are SGHVS and FQNEAQ. This CDR3 reads CASSRDSSGNTIYF. CDR3 DNA: TGTGCCAGCAGCCGAGACAGCTCTGGAAACACCATATATTTT.

This chain joins TRBV7-9 and TRBJ2-7, with unresolved D. V lost 0 bases, J lost 4 bases, and 7 bases lay in between. Germline V gene data show CDR1 as SEHNR and CDR2 as FQNEAQ (reference sequence). The CDR3 totals 13 residues. CDR3 loop: CASSLARRYEQYF. The DNA for the CDR3 is TGTGCCAGCAGCTTAGCGCGGCGGTACGAGCAGTACTTC.

V usage is TRBV24-1 and J usage is TRBJ1-2, with 7 positions matching TRBD1. This CDR3 is built from 15 residues. The trim removed 2 bases at V and 4 bases at J, leaving 6 bases unmatched. The germline CDR1 and CDR2 sequences are KGHDR and SFDVKD. This chain's CDR3 is CATSDSIGGLYGYTF. The CDR3 region has the DNA TGTGCCACCAGTGATTCTATAGGGGGCCTCTATGGCTACACCTTC.

The gene calls are TRBV11-2 and TRBJ2-1; 9 bases line up with TRBD2. V shed 1 base and J 8 bases; nucleotides not matched to a gene: 12. In germline, CDR1 is SGHAT, CDR2 FQNNGV. The CDR3 sequence is 17 residues long. The CDR3 protein is CASSLGVAGVSSDEQFF. Written as DNA, the CDR3 is TGTGCCAGCAGCTTAGGAGTAGCGGGAGTCTCTTCCGATGAGCAGTTCTTC.

In its sample, this clone was seen once. The chain couples TRBV18 to TRBJ2-1, with 8 nucleotides matching TRBD1. The CDR3 consists of 13 residues. The germline gives CDR1 KGHSH, CDR2 LQKENI. The J segment lost 8 bases and the V segment lost 3 bases, leaving 3 bases of the junction unmatched. The DNA of the CDR3 is TGTGCCAGCTCACCGTCAGGGGGCTATGAGCAGTTCTTC. It codes for CASSPSGGYEQFF.

The chain couples TRBV7-2 to TRBJ2-7; 7 nucleotides agree with TRBD2. The V gene's germline CDR1 is SGHTA and CDR2 FQGNSA. Trimming at V came to 2 bases and at J to 3 bases, leaving 7 bases not matched to a gene. The CDR3 loop spans 15 amino acids. The DNA of the CDR3 is TGTGCCAGCAGCTTATCGGCTAGCGGCCACTACGAGCAGTACTTC. It yields the protein CASSLSASGHYEQYF.

The chain combines TRBV11-1 with TRBJ2-1; 9 bases match TRBD2. The CDR3 is 16 amino acids. V trimming: 0 bases; J trimming: 3 bases; junction bases outside the gene matches: 3. Germline CDR1 and CDR2: SGHAT and FQDESV (reference sequence). The CDR3 reads CASSLAAGGYYNEQFF. The CDR3 DNA is TGTGCCAGCAGCTTAGCGGCGGGAGGGTACTACAATGAGCAGTTCTTC.

V and J are TRBV10-3 and TRBJ2-1; TRBD1 is a possible D gene (5 bases). The CDR3 is made up of 12 amino acids. V gave up 4 bases and J gave up 7 bases, with 8 bases separating them. Per germline, CDR1 ENHRY and CDR2 SYGVKD. The CDR3 nucleotides are TGTGCCATCAGTGGGGGCTGGAATGAGCAGTTCTTC. Protein: CAISGGWNEQFF.

The V and J genes are TRBV7-3 and TRBJ1-1; 12 nucleotides line up with TRBD1. CDR3 length: 20 residues. Germline CDR1 is SGHTA and CDR2 is FQGTGA. V was pared by 5 bases and J by 0 bases, with 16 bases of the junction left unmatched. The CDR3 sequence: CASSIHAGTGGRGMNTEAFF. The CDR3 DNA reads as TGTGCCAGCAGCATCCACGCCGGGACAGGGGGCCGTGGCATGAACACTGAAGCTTTCTTT.

The V gene is TRBV7-6, the J gene TRBJ1-2; D call uncertain. Trimming stripped 4 bases from V and 0 bases from J, with 15 bases between. CDR1 is SGHVS, CDR2 FNYEAQ, per germline. The CDR3 is 16 amino acids. CDR3 sequence: CASSSGGWEANYGYTF. The CDR3 bases are TGTGCCAGCAGCTCCGGAGGGTGGGAAGCTAACTATGGCTACACCTTC.

The chain uses TRBV25-1 and TRBJ2-2; the match to TRBD1 covers 8 bases. CDR3 size: 16 residues. V lost 3 bases, J lost 1 base, and 4 bases stayed unmatched. Germline lookup yields CDR1 MGHDK and CDR2 SYGVNS. This CDR3 reads CASSDSGTGNTGELFF. As DNA, the CDR3 is TGTGCCAGCAGTGATTCCGGGACAGGGAACACCGGGGAGCTGTTTTTT.

V usage is TRBV6-6 and J usage is TRBJ1-4; 9 bases are a match to TRBD1. This CDR3 spans 15 amino acids. Unmatched junction bases numbered 6, after V lost 2 bases and J lost 8 bases. From germline, CDR1 is MNHNY and CDR2 SVGAGI (reference sequence). CDR3 loop: CASSYLGQGAEKLFF. CDR3 sequence (DNA): TGTGCCAGCAGTTACCTGGGACAGGGAGCGGAAAAACTGTTTTTT.

The rearrangement joins TRBV13 to TRBJ2-7; no reliable D call. The CDR3 totals 14 residues. Germline V gives CDR1 PRHDT, CDR2 FYEKMQ (reference sequence). Trimming shortened V by 3 bases and J by 0 bases, and 9 bases separated the two germline ends. The CDR3 nucleotides are TGTGCCAGCAGCTTGGAAGCGCTCTCCTACGAGCAGTACTTC. Amino acid sequence: CASSLEALSYEQYF.

The gene calls are TRBV12-5 and TRBJ1-2; the D is unclear. V lost 3 bases to trimming and J lost 0 bases, with 11 bases between them. CDR1 LGHNT and CDR2 FRNRAP come from the germline V gene. This CDR3 has 15 amino acids. This CDR3 is CASGFPTGANYGYTF. CDR3 nucleotide sequence: TGTGCTAGTGGTTTCCCGACGGGAGCTAACTATGGCTACACCTTC.